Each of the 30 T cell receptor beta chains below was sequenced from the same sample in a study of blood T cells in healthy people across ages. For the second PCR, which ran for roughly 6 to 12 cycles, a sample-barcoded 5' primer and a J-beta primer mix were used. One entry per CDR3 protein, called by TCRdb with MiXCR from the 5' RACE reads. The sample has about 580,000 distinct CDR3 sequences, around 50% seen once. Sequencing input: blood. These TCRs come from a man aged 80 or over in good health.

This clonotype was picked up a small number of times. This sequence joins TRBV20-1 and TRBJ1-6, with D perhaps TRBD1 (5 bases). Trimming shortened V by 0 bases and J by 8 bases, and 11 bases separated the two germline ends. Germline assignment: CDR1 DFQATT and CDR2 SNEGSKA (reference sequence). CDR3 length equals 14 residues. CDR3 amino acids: CSARDIGDDSPLHF. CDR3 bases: TGCAGTGCTAGAGATATCGGGGACGATTCACCCCTCCACTTT.

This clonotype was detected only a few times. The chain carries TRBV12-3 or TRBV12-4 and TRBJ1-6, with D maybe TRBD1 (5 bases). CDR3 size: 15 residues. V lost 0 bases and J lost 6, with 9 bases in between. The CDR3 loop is CASSLAAGSNSPLHF. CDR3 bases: TGTGCCAGCAGTTTAGCTGCAGGGAGTAATTCACCCCTCCACTTT.

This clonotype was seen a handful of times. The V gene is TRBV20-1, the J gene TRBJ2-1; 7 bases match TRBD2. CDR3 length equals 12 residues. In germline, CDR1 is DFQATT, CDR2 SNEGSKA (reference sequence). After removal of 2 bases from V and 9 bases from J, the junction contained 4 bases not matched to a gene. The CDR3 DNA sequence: TGCAGTGCTAGACGGACTAGGGGTGAGCAGTTCTTC. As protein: CSARRTRGEQFF.

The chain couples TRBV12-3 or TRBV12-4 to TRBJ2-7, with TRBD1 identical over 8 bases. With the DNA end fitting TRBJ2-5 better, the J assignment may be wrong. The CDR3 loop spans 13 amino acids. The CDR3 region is CASNGQGTKTQYF. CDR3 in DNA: TGTGCCAGCAACGGACAGGGTACGAAGACCCAGTACTTC.

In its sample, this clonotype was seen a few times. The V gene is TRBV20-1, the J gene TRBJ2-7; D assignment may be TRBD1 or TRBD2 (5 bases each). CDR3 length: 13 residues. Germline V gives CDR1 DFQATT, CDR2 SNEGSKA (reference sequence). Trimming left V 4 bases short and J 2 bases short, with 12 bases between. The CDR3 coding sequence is TGCAGTGCTATGGGGGAAGTCGCCTACGAGCAGTACTTC. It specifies CSAMGEVAYEQYF.

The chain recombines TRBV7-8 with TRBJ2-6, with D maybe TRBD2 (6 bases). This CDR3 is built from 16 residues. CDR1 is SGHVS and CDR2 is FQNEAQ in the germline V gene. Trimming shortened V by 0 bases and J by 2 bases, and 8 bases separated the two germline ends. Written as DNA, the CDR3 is TGTGCCAGCAGCTTAGCGACTAGGGCTGGGGCCAACGTCCTGACTTTC. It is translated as CASSLATRAGANVLTF.

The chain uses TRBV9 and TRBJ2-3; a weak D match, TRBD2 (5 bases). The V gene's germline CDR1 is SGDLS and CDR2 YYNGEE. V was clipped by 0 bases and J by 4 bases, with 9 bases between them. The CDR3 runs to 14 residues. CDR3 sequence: CASSVVSAADTQYF. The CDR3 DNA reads TGTGCCAGCAGCGTAGTTAGCGCGGCAGATACGCAGTATTTT.

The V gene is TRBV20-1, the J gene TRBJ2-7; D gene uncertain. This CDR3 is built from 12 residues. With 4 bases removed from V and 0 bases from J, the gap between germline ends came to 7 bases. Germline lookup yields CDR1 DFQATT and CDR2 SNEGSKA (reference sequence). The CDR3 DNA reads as TGCAGTGCTATCCAGAGCTCCTACGAGCAGTACTTC. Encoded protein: CSAIQSSYEQYF.

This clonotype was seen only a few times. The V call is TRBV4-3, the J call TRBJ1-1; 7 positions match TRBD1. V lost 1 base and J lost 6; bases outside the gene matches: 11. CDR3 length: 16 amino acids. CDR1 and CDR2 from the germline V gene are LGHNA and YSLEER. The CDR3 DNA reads TGCGCCAGCAGCCAAGGACGGGCGCAGGGGGGATCTGAAGCTTTCTTT. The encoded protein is CASSQGRAQGGSEAFF.

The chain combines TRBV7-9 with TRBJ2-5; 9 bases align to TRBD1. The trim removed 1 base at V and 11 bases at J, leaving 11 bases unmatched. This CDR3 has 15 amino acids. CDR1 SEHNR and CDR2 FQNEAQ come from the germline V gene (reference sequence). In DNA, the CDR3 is TGTGCCAGCAGCTTAGGGGGACAGGGTTCCTGGGAGCAGTACTTC. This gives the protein CASSLGGQGSWEQYF.

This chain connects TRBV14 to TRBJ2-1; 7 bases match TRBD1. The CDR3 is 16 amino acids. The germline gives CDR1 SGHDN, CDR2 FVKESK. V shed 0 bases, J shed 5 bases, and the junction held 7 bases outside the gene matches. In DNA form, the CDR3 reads TGTGCCAGCAGCCAAGATCTGGGACAGATAAACAATGAGCAGTTCTTC. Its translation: CASSQDLGQINNEQFF.

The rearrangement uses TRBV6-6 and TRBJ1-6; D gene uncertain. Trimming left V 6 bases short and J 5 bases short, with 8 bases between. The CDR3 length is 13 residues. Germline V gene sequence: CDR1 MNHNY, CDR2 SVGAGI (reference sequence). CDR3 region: CASRAENNSPLHF. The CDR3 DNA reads TGTGCCAGCAGGGCGGAAAATAATTCACCCCTCCACTTT.

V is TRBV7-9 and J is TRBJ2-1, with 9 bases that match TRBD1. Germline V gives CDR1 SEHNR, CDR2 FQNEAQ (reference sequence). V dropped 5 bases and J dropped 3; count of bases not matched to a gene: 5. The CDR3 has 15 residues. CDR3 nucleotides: TGTGCCAGCAGCCTACAGGGGGCCCTCTACAATGAGCAGTTCTTC. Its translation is CASSLQGALYNEQFF.

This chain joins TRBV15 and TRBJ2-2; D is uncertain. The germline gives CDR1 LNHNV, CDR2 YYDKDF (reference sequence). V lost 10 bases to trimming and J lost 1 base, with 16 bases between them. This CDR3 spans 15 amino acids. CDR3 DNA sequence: TGTGCCATCTCGACCCCCGTGTGGAACACCGGGGAGCTGTTTTTT. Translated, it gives CAISTPVWNTGELFF. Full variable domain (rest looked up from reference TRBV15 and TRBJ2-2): DAMVIQNPRYQVTQFGKPVTLSCSQTLNHNVMYWYQQKSSQAPKLLFHYYDKDFNNEADTPDNFQSRRPNTSFCFLDIRSPGLGDTAMYLCAISTPVWNTGELFFGEGSRLTVL.

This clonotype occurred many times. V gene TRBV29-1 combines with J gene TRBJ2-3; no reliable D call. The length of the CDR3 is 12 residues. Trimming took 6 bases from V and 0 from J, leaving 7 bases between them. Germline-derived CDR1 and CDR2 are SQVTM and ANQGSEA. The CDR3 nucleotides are TGCAGCGTAATTCCTAGCACAGATACGCAGTATTTT. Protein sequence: CSVIPSTDTQYF.

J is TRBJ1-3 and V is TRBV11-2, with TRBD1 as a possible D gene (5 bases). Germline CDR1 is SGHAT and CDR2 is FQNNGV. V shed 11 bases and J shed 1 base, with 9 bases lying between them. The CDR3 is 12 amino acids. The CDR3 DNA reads TGTGCCGCGGGGGGTTCTGGAAACACCATATATTTT. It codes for CAAGGSGNTIYF. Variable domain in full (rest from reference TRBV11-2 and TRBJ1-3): EAGVAQSPRYKIIEKRQSVAFWCNPISGHATLYWYQQILGQGPKLLIQFQNNGVVDDSQLPKDRFSAERLKGVDSTLKIQPAKLEDSAVYLCAAGGSGNTIYFGEGSWLTVV.

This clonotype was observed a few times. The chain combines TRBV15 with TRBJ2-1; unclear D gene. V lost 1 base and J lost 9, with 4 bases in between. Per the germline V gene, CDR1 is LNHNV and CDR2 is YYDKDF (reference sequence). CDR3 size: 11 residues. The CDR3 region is CATSRASEQFF. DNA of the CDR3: TGTGCCACCAGCAGAGCTTCTGAGCAGTTCTTC. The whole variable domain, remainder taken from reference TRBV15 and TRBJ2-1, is DAMVIQNPRYQVTQFGKPVTLSCSQTLNHNVMYWYQQKSSQAPKLLFHYYDKDFNNEADTPDNFQSRRPNTSFCFLDIRSPGLGDTAMYLCATSRASEQFFGPGTRLTVL.

In DNA, the CDR3 is TGTGCCAGCAGCCTCCGACACGGGCCCCAGCATTTT. Protein sequence: CASSLRHGPQHF. The chain uses TRBV7-2 and TRBJ1-5, with D unclear. Trimming shortened V by 5 bases and J by 9 bases, and 11 bases separated the two germline ends. Germline V CDR1 and CDR2: SGHTA, FQGNSA. This CDR3 comprises 12 residues.

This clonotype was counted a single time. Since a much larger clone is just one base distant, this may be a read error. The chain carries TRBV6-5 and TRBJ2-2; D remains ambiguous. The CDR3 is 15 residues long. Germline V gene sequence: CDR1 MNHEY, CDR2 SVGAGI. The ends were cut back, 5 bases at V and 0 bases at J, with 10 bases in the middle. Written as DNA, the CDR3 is TGTGCCAGCAGTCGGAGATTTTCGAACACCGGGGAGCTGTTTTTT. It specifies CASSRRFSNTGELFF.

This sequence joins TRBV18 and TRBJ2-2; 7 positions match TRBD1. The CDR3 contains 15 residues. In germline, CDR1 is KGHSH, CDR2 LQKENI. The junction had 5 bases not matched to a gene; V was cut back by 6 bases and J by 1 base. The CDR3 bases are TGTGCCAGCTCCCTCAGGACAGGGAACACCGGGGAGCTGTTTTTT. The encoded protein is CASSLRTGNTGELFF.

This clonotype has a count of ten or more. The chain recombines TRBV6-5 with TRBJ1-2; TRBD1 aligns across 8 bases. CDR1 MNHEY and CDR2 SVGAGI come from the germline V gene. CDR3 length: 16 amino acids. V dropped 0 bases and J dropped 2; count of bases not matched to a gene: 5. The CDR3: CASSYSTRTGNYGYTF. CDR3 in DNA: TGTGCCAGCAGTTACTCGACGCGGACAGGGAACTATGGCTACACCTTC.

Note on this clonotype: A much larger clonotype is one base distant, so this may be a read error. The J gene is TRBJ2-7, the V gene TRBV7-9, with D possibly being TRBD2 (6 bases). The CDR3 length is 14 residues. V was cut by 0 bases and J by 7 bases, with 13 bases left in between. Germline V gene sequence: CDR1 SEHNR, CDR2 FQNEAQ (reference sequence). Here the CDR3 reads CASSLAEGNNEQYF. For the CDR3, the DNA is TGTGCCAGCAGCTTAGCGGAGGGTAACAATGAGCAGTACTTC.

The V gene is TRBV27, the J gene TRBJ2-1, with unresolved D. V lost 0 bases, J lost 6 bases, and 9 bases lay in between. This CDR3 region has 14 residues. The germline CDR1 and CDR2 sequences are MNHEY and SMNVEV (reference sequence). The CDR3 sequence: CASSLSGNPNEQFF. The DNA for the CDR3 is TGTGCCAGCAGTTTATCGGGAAACCCCAATGAGCAGTTCTTC.

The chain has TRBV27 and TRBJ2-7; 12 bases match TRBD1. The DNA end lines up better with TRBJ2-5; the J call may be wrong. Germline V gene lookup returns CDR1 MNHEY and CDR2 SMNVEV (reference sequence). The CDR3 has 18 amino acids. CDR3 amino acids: CASSLSGTGGRGGETQYF. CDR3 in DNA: TGTGCCAGCAGTTTATCAGGGACAGGGGGCCGAGGGGGGGAGACCCAGTACTTC.

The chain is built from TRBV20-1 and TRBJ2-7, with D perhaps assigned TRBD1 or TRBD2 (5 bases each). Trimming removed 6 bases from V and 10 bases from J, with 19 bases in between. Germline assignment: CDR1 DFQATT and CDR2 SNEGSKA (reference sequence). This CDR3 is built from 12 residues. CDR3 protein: CSASPGPLSQYF. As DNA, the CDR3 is TGCAGTGCGAGTCCGGGGCCCCTCTCCCAGTACTTC.

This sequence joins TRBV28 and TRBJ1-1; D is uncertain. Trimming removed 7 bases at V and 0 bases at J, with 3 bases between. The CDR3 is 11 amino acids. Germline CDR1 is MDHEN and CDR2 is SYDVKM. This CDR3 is CASILNTEAFF. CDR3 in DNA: TGTGCCAGCATCCTGAACACTGAAGCTTTCTTT. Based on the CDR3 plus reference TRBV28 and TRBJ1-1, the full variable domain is DVKVTQSSRYLVKRTGEKVFLECVQDMDHENMFWYRQDPGLGLRLIYFSYDVKMKEKGDIPEGYSVSREKKERFSLILESASTNQTSMYLCASILNTEAFFGQGTRLTVV.

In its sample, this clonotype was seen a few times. DNA for the CDR3: TGTGCCAGCAGCTTCCGACAGGGCCCCTACGAGCAGTACTTC. Residues: CASSFRQGPYEQYF. The J gene is TRBJ2-7, the V gene TRBV7-2; TRBD1 matches 7 bases. The V segment lost 3 bases and the J segment 2 bases; nucleotides outside the gene matches: 4. The CDR3 sequence is 14 residues long. Germline CDR1 SGHTA, CDR2 FQGNSA.

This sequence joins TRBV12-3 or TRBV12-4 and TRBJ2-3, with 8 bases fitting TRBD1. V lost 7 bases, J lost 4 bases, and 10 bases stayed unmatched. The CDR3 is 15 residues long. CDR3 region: CASTTQRTGSDTQYF. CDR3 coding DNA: TGTGCCAGCACCACCCAGAGGACAGGGTCAGATACGCAGTATTTT.

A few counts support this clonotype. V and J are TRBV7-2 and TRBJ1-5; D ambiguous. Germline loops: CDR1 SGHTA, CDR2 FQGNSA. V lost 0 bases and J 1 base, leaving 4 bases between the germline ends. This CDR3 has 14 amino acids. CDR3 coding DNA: TGTGCCAGCAGCTTAGCCCGGAGCAATCAGCCCCAGCATTTT. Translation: CASSLARSNQPQHF.

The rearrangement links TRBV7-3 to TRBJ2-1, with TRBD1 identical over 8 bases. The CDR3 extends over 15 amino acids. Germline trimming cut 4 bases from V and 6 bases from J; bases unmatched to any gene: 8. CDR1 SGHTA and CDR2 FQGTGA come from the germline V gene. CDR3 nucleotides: TGTGCCAGCAGCTCCCTCGCCGACAGGGGCAATGAGCAGTTCTTC. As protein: CASSSLADRGNEQFF.